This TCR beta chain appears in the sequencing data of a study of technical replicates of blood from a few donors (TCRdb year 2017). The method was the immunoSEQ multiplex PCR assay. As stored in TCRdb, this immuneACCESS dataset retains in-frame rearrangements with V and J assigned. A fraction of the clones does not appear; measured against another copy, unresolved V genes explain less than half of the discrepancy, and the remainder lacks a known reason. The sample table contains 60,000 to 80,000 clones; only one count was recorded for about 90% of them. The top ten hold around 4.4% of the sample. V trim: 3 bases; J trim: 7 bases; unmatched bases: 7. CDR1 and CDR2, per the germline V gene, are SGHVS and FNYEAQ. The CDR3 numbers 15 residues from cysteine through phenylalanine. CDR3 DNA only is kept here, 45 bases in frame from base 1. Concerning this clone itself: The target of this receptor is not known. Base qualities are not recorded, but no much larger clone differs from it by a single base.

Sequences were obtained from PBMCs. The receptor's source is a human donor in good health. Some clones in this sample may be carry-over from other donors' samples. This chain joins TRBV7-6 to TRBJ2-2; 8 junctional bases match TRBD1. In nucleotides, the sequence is TGTGCCAGCAGCTTGCAGGGGGCCGTTGGCGGGGAGCTGTTTTTT. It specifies CASSLQGAVGGELFF.